This is a list of T cell receptor beta chains from one sample in a study of human T cells and chemical hapten exposure. TCRdb passed the RACE reads through MiXCR, listing each CDR3 protein once. The sample carries a few hundred thousand distinct CDR3 sequences, more than 5% recorded once. This sample comprised whole blood, obtained in connection with sensitization to the hapten diphenylcyclopropenone (DPC). These receptors originate from a woman aged 18-35 years with alopecia areata. Some clones in this sample may be carry-over from other donors' samples. Each CDR3 is given with its conserved first and last residue. The D gene is left open where the match is weak. Size values are once, few and many counts, or a class for expanded clones, and some rows have none.

size	V	J	D	CDR3	DNA
NA	TRBV7-4	TRBJ2-1	TRBD1	CASSSRDRGEQFF	TGTGCCAGCAGCTCCCGGGACAGGGGTGAGCAGTTCTTC
NA	TRBV15	TRBJ1-6	TRBD1	CATSRVRQGKNYNSPLHF	TGTGCCACCAGCAGAGTTCGACAGGGGAAAAACTATAATTCACCCCTCCACTTT
few	TRBV4-3	TRBJ2-2	NA	CASSQGIGGTNTGELFF	TGCGCCAGCAGCCAAGGGATAGGGGGAACCAACACCGGGGAGCTGTTTTTT
few	TRBV18	TRBJ1-4	NA	CASSPLPGTLEKLFF	TGTGCCAGCTCACCGCTTCCCGGGACATTGGAAAAACTGTTTTTT
NA	TRBV29-1	TRBJ1-3	NA	CSVDISGNTIYF	TGCAGCGTCGACATTTCTGGAAACACCATATATTTT
many	TRBV7-3	TRBJ2-1	NA	CASSSPAYNEQFF	TGTGCCAGCAGCTCGCCGGCCTACAATGAGCAGTTCTTC
many	TRBV12-3/TRBV12-4	TRBJ1-3	NA	CASSPRDIFFGNTIYF	TGTGCCAGCAGTCCACGGGACATCTTCTTTGGAAACACCATATATTTT
few	TRBV6-1	TRBJ1-5	NA	CASSEGLGDQPQHF	TGTGCCAGCAGTGAAGGCCTGGGCGATCAGCCCCAGCATTTT
many	TRBV7-9	TRBJ2-3	TRBD1	CASSSQGARTDTQYF	TGTGCCAGCAGCTCGCAGGGGGCTAGGACAGATACGCAGTATTTT
many	TRBV18	TRBJ1-5	NA	CASSQGEGNQPQHF	TGTGCCAGCTCACAGGGGGAAGGCAATCAGCCCCAGCATTTT
many	TRBV20-1	TRBJ2-3	NA	CSPGGRSDTQYF	TGCAGCCCCGGGGGGCGGTCGGATACGCAGTATTTT